The 27 T cell receptor beta chains presented below share a single source sample, sequenced in a study of T cells in localized non-small cell lung cancer. TCRdb's copy holds only in-frame clones and misses some; the assay was immunoSEQ multiplex PCR. In the table there are 10,000 to 15,000 clones, 70% to 90% of which are singletons. This specimen consisted of peripheral blood, obtained before any cancer treatment. The source of these receptors is a male donor at least 60 years old with stage III lung adenocarcinoma.

This chain uses TRBV10-1 with TRBJ2-7; perhaps TRBD1 as D (5 bases). V was trimmed by 0 bases and J by 2 bases, leaving 17 bases between them. The CDR3 has 17 amino acids. Germline lookup yields CDR1 WNHNN and CDR2 SYGVQD (reference sequence). The CDR3 nucleotides read TGCGCCAGCAGTGAGTCCAGTGTAGGGGCCGTCGCCTACGAGCAGTACTTC. The encoded protein is CASSESSVGAVAYEQYF.

V is TRBV7-9 and J is TRBJ2-4; TRBD1 matches at 7 bases. This CDR3 contains 14 residues. The germline gives CDR1 SEHNR, CDR2 FQNEAQ (reference sequence). The V segment lost 2 bases and the J segment 6 bases; nucleotides outside the gene matches: 4. The CDR3 reads CASSLFAGGNIQYF. CDR3 DNA sequence: TGTGCCAGCAGCTTATTCGCAGGGGGAAACATTCAGTACTTC.

This clone was seen only once. The chain is built from TRBV18 and TRBJ2-1, with D perhaps matching TRBD2 (7 bases). The CDR3 extends over 14 amino acids. V lost 10 bases to trimming and J lost 9 bases, with 22 bases between them. The germline CDR1 and CDR2 sequences are KGHSH and LQKENI. The DNA for the CDR3 is TGTGCCACCTTCGAGGCGGGGGCTGGGGGTGAGCAGTTCTTC. This sequence encodes CATFEAGAGGEQFF. Supplemented by reference TRBV18 and TRBJ2-1, the full variable domain reads NAGVMQNPRHLVRRRGQEARLRCSPMKGHSHVYWYRQLPEEGLKFMVYLQKENIIDESGMPKERFSAEFPKEGPSILRIQQVVRGDSAAYFCATFEAGAGGEQFFGPGTRLTVL.

The chain links TRBV7-8 to TRBJ2-2; perhaps TRBD2 as D (6 bases). V gave up 5 bases and J gave up 4 bases, with 11 bases separating them. CDR1 and CDR2 from the germline V gene are SGHVS and FQNEAQ. This CDR3 has 14 residues. The CDR3 DNA reads as TGTGCCAGCAGCCCCGCGGGGACCACCGGGGAGCTGTTTTTT. Its protein product is CASSPAGTTGELFF.

The sample holds a few counts of this clone. This chain connects TRBV7-2 to TRBJ1-2; D is unclear. Trimming left V 3 bases short and J 6 bases short, with 11 bases between. This CDR3 has 13 residues. CDR1 and CDR2 (germline): SGHTA, FQGNSA. CDR3 DNA: TGTGCCAGCAGCTTCCTCCGCTGGGATGGCTACACCTTC. Amino acid sequence: CASSFLRWDGYTF.

V and J are TRBV6-5 and TRBJ2-5; D may be TRBD1 (5 bases). V shed 6 bases and J shed 7 bases, with 15 bases lying between them. The CDR3 has 13 amino acids. Germline loops: CDR1 MNHEY, CDR2 SVGAGI. The CDR3 DNA reads TGTGCCAGCAGGGACACAGGCTCGGGGACCCAGTACTTC. Protein: CASRDTGSGTQYF.

J is TRBJ2-1 and V is TRBV30, with D maybe TRBD1 (5 bases). V lost 0 bases and J lost 3, with 9 bases in between. This CDR3 is built from 14 residues. The germline V gene encodes CDR1 GTSNPN and CDR2 SVGIG (reference sequence). The CDR3, as DNA: TGTGCCTGGAGTGTCCAGGGTGACTACAATGAGCAGTTCTTC. This gives the protein CAWSVQGDYNEQFF.

This chain links TRBV6-5 with TRBJ2-7; possible D gene TRBD1, 6 bases. Germline assignment: CDR1 MNHEY and CDR2 SVGAGI. CDR3 length equals 16 residues. Trimming pared 0 bases from V and 1 base from J, leaving 13 bases between. The CDR3 reads CASSYSINGQSYEQYF. CDR3 coding DNA: TGTGCCAGCAGTTACTCTATAAACGGACAGTCCTACGAGCAGTACTTC.

Only one count was recorded for this clone. V is TRBV4-2 and J is TRBJ1-5; D unclear. V lost 3 bases, J lost 3 bases, and 15 bases lay in between. The CDR3 has 16 residues. Germline values: CDR1 LGHNA, CDR2 YNFKEQ. The CDR3 protein is CASSHGRPIPNQPQHF. DNA of the CDR3: TGTGCCAGCAGCCACGGGAGGCCGATCCCCAATCAGCCCCAGCATTTT.

The rearrangement joins TRBV5-1 to TRBJ2-3, with D hard to call. Between the trimmed V and J ends, which lost 1 base and 4 bases, there was a span of 10 bases. The germline CDR1 and CDR2 sequences are SGHRS and YFSETQ. The CDR3 contains 14 residues. CDR3 in amino acids: CASSLYGLADTQYF. The CDR3 DNA is TGCGCCAGCAGCTTGTATGGGTTGGCAGATACGCAGTATTTT.

This chain joins TRBV5-5 and TRBJ2-6; a weak D match, TRBD1 (6 bases). The CDR3 covers 18 residues. V lost 5 bases to trimming and J lost 2 bases, with 20 bases between them. CDR1 SGHKS and CDR2 YYEKEE come from the germline V gene (reference sequence). CDR3 in amino acids: CASSKQGNPGTGANVLTF. The CDR3 DNA reads TGTGCCAGCAGTAAACAGGGCAACCCAGGGACTGGGGCCAACGTCCTGACTTTC.

The J gene is TRBJ1-2, the V gene TRBV12-5; TRBD1 aligns across 12 bases. Germline values: CDR1 LGHNT, CDR2 FRNRAP. This CDR3 comprises 18 residues. Trimming at V came to 3 bases and at J to 4 bases, leaving 12 bases not matched to a gene. CDR3 DNA: TGTGCTAGTGGTTTAGATGGGACAGGGGGCCTTAGCGTCTATGGCTACACCTTC. Its translation: CASGLDGTGGLSVYGYTF.

This clone was recorded a few times. The chain employs TRBV5-1 and TRBJ1-1; D not certain. Germline CDR1 SGHRS, CDR2 YFSETQ. V was clipped by 0 bases and J by 1 base, with 4 bases between them. This CDR3 is 13 amino acids long. CDR3 sequence: CASSLVTNTEAFF. In nucleotides, the CDR3 is TGCGCCAGCAGCTTGGTGACGAACACTGAAGCTTTCTTT.

V gene TRBV5-1 combines with J gene TRBJ1-2; TRBD1 matches at 7 bases. This CDR3 region has 13 residues. Germline CDR1 SGHRS, CDR2 YFSETQ. V gave up 0 bases and J gave up 4 bases; unmatched junction bases: 0. CDR3 in amino acids: CASSLGTGYGYTF. The CDR3, as DNA: TGCGCCAGCAGCTTGGGGACAGGCTATGGCTACACCTTC.

The chain uses TRBV29-1 and TRBJ1-1; 8 bases are shared with TRBD1. Germline V gene sequence: CDR1 SQVTM, CDR2 ANQGSEA. The trim removed 6 bases at V and 7 bases at J, leaving 7 bases unmatched. This CDR3 is 12 amino acids long. The CDR3 protein is CSVGRGLFEAFF. The DNA for the CDR3 is TGCAGCGTAGGCAGGGGGCTTTTTGAAGCTTTCTTT.

This sequence joins TRBV19 and TRBJ2-7; 7 bases agree with TRBD2. The CDR3 loop spans 14 amino acids. CDR1 is LNHDA, CDR2 SQIVND, per germline (reference sequence). V dropped 6 bases and J dropped 1; count of bases not matched to a gene: 6. CDR3: CASREQAGSYEQYF. The CDR3 DNA is TGTGCCAGTAGGGAGCAAGCGGGATCCTACGAGCAGTACTTC.

The V and J genes are TRBV27 and TRBJ1-3, with 9 nucleotides matching TRBD1. CDR1 MNHEY and CDR2 SMNVEV come from the germline V gene (reference sequence). The CDR3 sequence is 16 residues long. V was pared by 0 bases and J by 1 base, with 1 base of the junction left unmatched. The DNA for the CDR3 is TGTGCCAGCAGTTTATCGGGGACAGGGTCTGGAAACACCATATATTTT. It yields the protein CASSLSGTGSGNTIYF.

The rearrangement links TRBV5-1 to TRBJ1-1; no clear D gene. This CDR3 has 16 amino acids. CDR1 and CDR2 (germline): SGHRS, YFSETQ. V shed 1 base and J shed 0 bases, with 13 bases lying between them. DNA for the CDR3: TGCGCCAGCAGCTTGTTTGTGGGCAGGTTGAACACTGAAGCTTTCTTT. Translating gives CASSLFVGRLNTEAFF.

V is TRBV4-1 and J is TRBJ1-5; no reliable D call. V dropped 1 base and J dropped 6 bases, with 10 bases sitting between them. Germline CDR1 and CDR2: MGHRA and YSYEKL. This CDR3 contains 14 residues. In nucleotides, the CDR3 is TGCGCCAGCAGCCAAGGAGGGAAGAGTCAGCCCCAGCATTTT. Translating gives CASSQGGKSQPQHF.

The J gene is TRBJ2-1, the V gene TRBV4-1, with D perhaps matching TRBD1 or TRBD2 (6 bases each). CDR1 is MGHRA and CDR2 is YSYEKL in the germline V gene. CDR3 length: 16 amino acids. V lost 9 bases to trimming and J lost 8 bases, with 26 bases between them. CDR3 DNA sequence: TGCGCCAGTCAACAGGGACCAGACGGGAGAGGCGATGAGCAGTTCTTC. Its protein product is CASQQGPDGRGDEQFF.

The chain has TRBV12-5 and TRBJ1-5, with D possibly being TRBD1 (6 bases). Germline lookup yields CDR1 LGHNT and CDR2 FRNRAP. V was cut by 7 bases and J by 10 bases, with 11 bases left in between. The length of the CDR3 is 11 residues. The CDR3 coding sequence is TGTGCTAGTGTCCTCAGGGGCCCCCAGCATTTT. It codes for CASVLRGPQHF.

This clone was seen once. The chain is built from TRBV30 and TRBJ1-6; 7 bases match TRBD1. The CDR3 length is 14 residues. Per germline, CDR1 GTSNPN and CDR2 SVGIG (reference sequence). The junction had 7 bases not matched to a gene; V was cut back by 2 bases and J by 9 bases. The DNA for the CDR3 is TGTGCCTGGAGTACTTACAGGGGCGTTTCACCCCTCCACTTT. The encoded protein is CAWSTYRGVSPLHF. The whole variable domain, filled in from reference TRBV30 and TRBJ1-6, reads SQTIHQWPATLVQPVGSPLSLECTVEGTSNPNLYWYRQAAGRGLQLLFYSVGIGQISSEVPQNLSASRPQDRQFILSSKKLLLSDSGFYLCAWSTYRGVSPLHFGNGTRLTVT.

This chain connects TRBV6-4 to TRBJ2-2, with 9 bases identical to TRBD1. J lost 5 bases, V lost 2 bases, and 9 bases had no gene match. The CDR3 has 17 residues. Germline loops: CDR1 MRHNA, CDR2 SNTAGT. CDR3 amino acids: CASSDGWGQGETGELFF. The CDR3 DNA sequence: TGTGCCAGCAGTGACGGTTGGGGACAGGGTGAAACCGGGGAGCTGTTTTTT.

The CDR3 spells CASSFSGVTETQYF. DNA for the CDR3: TGCGCCAGCAGCTTCTCGGGGGTTACAGAGACCCAGTACTTC. This chain uses TRBV5-1 with TRBJ2-5; TRBD2 might be the D (6 bases). Germline V gives CDR1 SGHRS, CDR2 YFSETQ. Trimming removed 2 bases at V and 4 bases at J, with 12 bases between. CDR3 length equals 14 residues.

J is TRBJ1-3 and V is TRBV7-9; 7 bases align to TRBD1. Germline values: CDR1 SEHNR, CDR2 FQNEAQ (reference sequence). Trimming at V came to 5 bases and at J to 0 bases, leaving 10 bases not matched to a gene. The CDR3 is 17 residues long. The CDR3 loop reads CASSRRTGKSSGNTIYF. CDR3 DNA: TGTGCCAGCAGCCGTCGGACAGGAAAGAGCTCTGGAAACACCATATATTTT.

This sequence joins TRBV11-2 and TRBJ1-1; the D is unclear. V gave up 5 bases and J gave up 1 base, with 14 bases separating them. This CDR3 comprises 15 residues. Germline V gene data show CDR1 as SGHAT and CDR2 as FQNNGV. The CDR3 DNA reads as TGTGCCAGCAGCGGAATGGGCGCAGGGAACACTGAAGCTTTCTTT. Protein product: CASSGMGAGNTEAFF.

This chain links TRBV6-5 with TRBJ2-7; D possibly matches TRBD1 or TRBD2 (5 bases each). V was cut by 6 bases and J by 2 bases, with 11 bases left in between. This CDR3 contains 13 residues. Germline V gene lookup returns CDR1 MNHEY and CDR2 SVGAGI. This chain's CDR3 is CASRRDVPYEQYF. The CDR3 nucleotides read TGTGCCAGCAGACGGGACGTCCCCTACGAGCAGTACTTC.